This T cell receptor beta chain was obtained from a study of neurological immune-mediated disorders. Synthesis of cDNA was carried out by template-switch 5'RACE. The reaction used 10-nucleotide random UMIs. TCRdb re-analysed the 5' RACE reads in MiXCR, keeping a single row per CDR3 protein. The sample carries 75,000 to 90,000 distinct CDR3 sequences, 10% recorded once. Unsorted libraries were generated from 2 million PBMCs held at -80 degrees C. This clonotype was counted ten times or more. The target antigen is unknown. Germline CDR1 and CDR2: DFQATT and SNEGSKA (reference sequence). The CDR3 is made up of 15 amino acids. With 1 base clipped from V and 8 bases from J, the junction kept 10 bases outside the gene matches. Study-wide results and caveats: The most TCR clonal expansion was seen in HTLV-1-associated myelopathy, and the least was seen in multiple sclerosis, which fell below healthy controls.

The rearrangement links TRBV20-1 to TRBJ2-1; 8 bases align to TRBD1. This TCR derives from a man aged 40-50 years in good health. Source material: PBMCs. CDR3 sequence reads: CSARAPDRAWDEQFF. CDR3 DNA: TGCAGTGCTAGAGCCCCGGACAGGGCGTGGGATGAGCAGTTCTTC.